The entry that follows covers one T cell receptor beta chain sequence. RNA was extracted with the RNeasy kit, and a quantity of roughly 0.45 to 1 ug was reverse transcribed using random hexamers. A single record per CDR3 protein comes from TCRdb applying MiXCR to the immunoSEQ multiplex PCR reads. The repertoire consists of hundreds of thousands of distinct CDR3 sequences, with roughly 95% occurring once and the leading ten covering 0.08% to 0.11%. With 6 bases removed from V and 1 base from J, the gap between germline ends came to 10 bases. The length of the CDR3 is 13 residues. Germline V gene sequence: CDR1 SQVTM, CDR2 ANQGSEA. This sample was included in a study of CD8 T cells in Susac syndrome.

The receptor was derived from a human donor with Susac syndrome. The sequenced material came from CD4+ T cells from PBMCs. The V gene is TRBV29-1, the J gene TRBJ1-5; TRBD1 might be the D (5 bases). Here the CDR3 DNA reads TGCAGCGTGGGCAGGACAAGCAATCAGCCCCAGCATTTT. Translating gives CSVGRTSNQPQHF.